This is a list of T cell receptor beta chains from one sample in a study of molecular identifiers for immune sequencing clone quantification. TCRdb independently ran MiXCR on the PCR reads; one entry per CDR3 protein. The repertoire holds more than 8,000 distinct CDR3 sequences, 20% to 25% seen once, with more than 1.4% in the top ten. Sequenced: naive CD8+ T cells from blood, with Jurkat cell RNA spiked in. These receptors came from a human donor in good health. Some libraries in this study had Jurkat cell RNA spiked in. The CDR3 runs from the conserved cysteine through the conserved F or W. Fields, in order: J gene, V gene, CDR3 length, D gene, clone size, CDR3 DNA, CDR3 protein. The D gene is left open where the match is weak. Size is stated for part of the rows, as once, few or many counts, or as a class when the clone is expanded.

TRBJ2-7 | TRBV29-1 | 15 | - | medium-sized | TGCAGCGTGACAACTTTGACAGGTCTTACCTACGAGCAGTACTTC | CSVTTLTGLTYEQYF
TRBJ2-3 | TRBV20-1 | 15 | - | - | TGCAGTGCTACGGATGGATTTCGAATTCAACATACGCAATATTTT | CSATDGFRIQHTQYF
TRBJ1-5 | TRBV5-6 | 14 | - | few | TGTGCCAGCAGCTCTGCGGTCAGCAATCAGCCCCAGCATTTT | CASSSAVSNQPQHF
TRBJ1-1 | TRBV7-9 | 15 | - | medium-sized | TGTGCCAGCAGCCGTGTTTTAGTCATGAACACTGAAGCTTTCTTT | CASSRVLVMNTEAFF
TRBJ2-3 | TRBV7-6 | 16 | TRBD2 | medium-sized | TGTGCCAGCAGCTTAGGTTTAGCGGGTAGCACAGATACGCAGTATTTT | CASSLGLAGSTDTQYF
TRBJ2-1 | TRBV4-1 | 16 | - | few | TGCGCCAGCAGCCAAGATCCGCCGGGAGACTACAATGAGCAGTTCTTC | CASSQDPPGDYNEQFF
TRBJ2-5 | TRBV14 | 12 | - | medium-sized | TGTGCCAGCAGCCAGTACCAAGAGACCCAGTACTTC | CASSQYQETQYF
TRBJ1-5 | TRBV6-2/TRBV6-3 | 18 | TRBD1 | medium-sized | TGTGCCAGCAGTTACCCGGGACAGCTGGTCAGTAGCAATCAGCCCCAGCATTTT | CASSYPGQLVSSNQPQHF
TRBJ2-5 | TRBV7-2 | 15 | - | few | TGTGCCAGCAGCTTATATGGGACGCATCAAGAGACCCAGTACTTC | CASSLYGTHQETQYF
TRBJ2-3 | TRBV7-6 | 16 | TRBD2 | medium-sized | TGTGCCAGCAGCTTAGTTACTAGCGGGGTCACAGATACGCAGTATTTT | CASSLVTSGVTDTQYF
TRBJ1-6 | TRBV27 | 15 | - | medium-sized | TGTGCCAGCAGTTTAGTCGCCGACTATAATTCACCCCTCCACTTT | CASSLVADYNSPLHF
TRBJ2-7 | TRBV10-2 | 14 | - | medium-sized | TGCGCCAGCAGTCCTGGCAAGGGCGGCTACGAGCAGTACTTC | CASSPGKGGYEQYF
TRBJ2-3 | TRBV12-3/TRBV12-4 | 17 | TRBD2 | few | TGTGCCAGCAGTTCCGTCAGCGGGGGCCTTAGCACAGATACGCAGTATTTT | CASSSVSGGLSTDTQYF
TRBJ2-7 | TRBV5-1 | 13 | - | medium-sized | TGCGCCAGCAGCCCGGAGAGACCCTACGAGCAGTACTTC | CASSPERPYEQYF
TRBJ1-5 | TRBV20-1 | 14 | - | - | TGCAGACGCACCGTACAGGGCGACAATCAGCCCCAGCATTTT | CRRTVQGDNQPQHF
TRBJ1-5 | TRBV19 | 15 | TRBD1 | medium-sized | TGTGCCAGTAGTATGGGACAGGTGTCCGGTCAGCCCCAGCATTTT | CASSMGQVSGQPQHF
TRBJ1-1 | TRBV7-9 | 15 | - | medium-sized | TGTGCCAGCAGCTTAAGCAGTTTCATGAACACTGAAGCTTTCTTT | CASSLSSFMNTEAFF
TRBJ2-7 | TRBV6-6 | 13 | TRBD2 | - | TGTGCCTCTACCCGGGGACTAGCACCCGAGCAGTACTTC | CASTRGLAPEQYF
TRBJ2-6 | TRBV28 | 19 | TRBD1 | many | TGTGCCAGCAGCCGCACGGGACAGGGGTTTTTGTCTGGGGCCAACGTCCTGACTTTC | CASSRTGQGFLSGANVLTF
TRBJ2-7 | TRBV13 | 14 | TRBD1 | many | TGTGCCAGCAGCTCCGGACAGGGGTTTTACGAGCAGTACTTC | CASSSGQGFYEQYF
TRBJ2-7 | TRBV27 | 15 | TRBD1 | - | TGTGCCAGCAGTTTAATGACAGGGGGTTTGGGCGAGCAGTACTTC | CASSLMTGGLGEQYF
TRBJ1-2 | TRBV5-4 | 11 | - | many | TGTGCCAGCAGCTTGGGGGCTGGCTACACCTTC | CASSLGAGYTF
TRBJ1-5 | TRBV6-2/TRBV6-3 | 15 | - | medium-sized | TGTGCCAGCAGTTATGGTTACAGGGGCAATCAGCCCCAGCATTTT | CASSYGYRGNQPQHF
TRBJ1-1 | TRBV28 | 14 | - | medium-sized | TGTGCCAGCAGTTTCCGGGGGCCGGACACTGAAGCTTTCTTT | CASSFRGPDTEAFF
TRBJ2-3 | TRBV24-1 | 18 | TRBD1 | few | TGTGCCACCAGTGATTCCCCTACCGGGACAGGGTCGGAAGATACGCAGTATTTT | CATSDSPTGTGSEDTQYF
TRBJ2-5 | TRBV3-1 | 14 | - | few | TGTGCCAGCAGCCCAGCTCACGGGACGGAGACCCAGTACTTC | CASSPAHGTETQYF
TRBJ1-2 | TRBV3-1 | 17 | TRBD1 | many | TGTGCCAGCAGCCAAGCCGCGGGACAGGGTTTTAACTATGGCTACACCTTC | CASSQAAGQGFNYGYTF
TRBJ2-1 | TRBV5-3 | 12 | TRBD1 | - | TGTGCCAGCAGCTTGGGACAGGTAGAGATGTTCTTC | CASSLGQVEMFF
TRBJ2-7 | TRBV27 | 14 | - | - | TGTGCCAGCAGTTTTCAGGGTAAGGCCTACGAGCAGTACTTC | CASSFQGKAYEQYF